Listed below are T cell receptor beta chains from one sample, sequenced in a study of ipilimumab plus nivolumab after autologous stem cell transplantation. Generated by immunoSEQ multiplex PCR, the TCRdb table keeps only in-frame clones and is missing some. The profile shows some 44,000 clones, about 88% of them singletons. Sequenced material: PBMCs, taken in a trial of ipilimumab plus nivolumab as post-transplant consolidation. The receptors were gathered from a male donor with multiple myeloma. The CDR3 runs from the conserved cysteine through the conserved F or W. Fields, in order: D gene, J gene, clone size, CDR3 length, V gene, CDR3 DNA, CDR3 protein. A D gene is named only where the DNA matches it firmly. Some rows mark clone size as missing; the rest say once, few, many or name a class of expanded clone.

NA	TRBJ2-7	NA	13	TRBV10-2	TGCGCCAGCAGTGAGCAGGCCCCCTACGAGCAGTACTTC	CASSEQAPYEQYF
NA	TRBJ2-1	NA	14	TRBV9	TGTGCCAGCAGCCCCGCCACAGGGAGGCATGAGCAGTTCTTC	CASSPATGRHEQFF
NA	TRBJ1-1	NA	13	TRBV10-1	TGCGCCAGCAGAAGAACTTTGAACACTGAAGCTTTCTTT	CASRRTLNTEAFF
NA	TRBJ2-6	once	15	TRBV11-2	TGTGCCAGCAGCCGACGGTTCTCTGGGGCCAACGTCCTGACTTTC	CASSRRFSGANVLTF
NA	TRBJ2-4	NA	16	TRBV6-6	TGTGCCAGCACCAAAGGGGGGGGGTCCAGCAAAAACATTCAGTACTTC	CASTKGGGSSKNIQYF
NA	TRBJ2-2	NA	15	TRBV7-9	TGTGCCAGCAGTTCCCTCCGGGGGCGACCCGGGGAGCTGTTTTTT	CASSSLRGRPGELFF
NA	TRBJ1-2	NA	13	TRBV27	TGTGCCAGCAGGCCTACATCGGGGGATGGCTACACCTTC	CASRPTSGDGYTF
NA	TRBJ1-4	NA	14	TRBV5-1	TGCGCCAGCAGCCCAGGACGGAGTAATGAAAAACTGTTTTTT	CASSPGRSNEKLFF
NA	TRBJ2-1	few	12	TRBV18	TGTGCCAGCTCAAGGGACGGCAATGAGCAGTTCTTC	CASSRDGNEQFF
NA	TRBJ2-2	NA	13	TRBV2	TGTGCCACCCTTTATTCTCGAGCCGGGGAGCTGTTTTTT	CATLYSRAGELFF
NA	TRBJ1-3	NA	14	TRBV7-9	TGTGCCAGCAGCTTAGCAGGGCCAGGAAACACCATATATTTT	CASSLAGPGNTIYF
NA	TRBJ1-4	NA	13	TRBV5-6	TGTGCCAGCCATAGGGGCTATGGTGAAAAACTGTTTTTT	CASHRGYGEKLFF
NA	TRBJ1-1	NA	13	TRBV5-1	TGCGCCAGCAGAGAGGGACTGGAGACTGAAGCTTTCTTT	CASREGLETEAFF
NA	TRBJ2-7	once	19	TRBV10-3	TGTGCCATCAGCACTCGAGCAATTGGGTGGGCATCCTCCTACTACGAGCAGTACTTC	CAISTRAIGWASSYYEQYF
NA	TRBJ2-7	NA	12	TRBV2	TGTGCCAGCCGGGACGAGTCCTACGAGCAGTACTTC	CASRDESYEQYF
TRBD1	TRBJ2-7	NA	14	TRBV2	TGTGCCAGCAGTGCGGGACAGATTACGTACGAGCAGTACTTC	CASSAGQITYEQYF
NA	TRBJ2-5	NA	13	TRBV5-5	TGTGCCAGCAGCTTCGGCGATAAAGAGACCCAGTACTTC	CASSFGDKETQYF
NA	TRBJ1-5	NA	17	TRBV5-8	TGTGCCAGCAGCCCCGCGCACAGGACAGATAGCAATCAGCCCCAGCATTTT	CASSPAHRTDSNQPQHF
NA	TRBJ1-6	NA	13	TRBV2	TGTGCCAGCGCGACCGCAACTGGCTCACCCCTCCACTTT	CASATATGSPLHF
NA	TRBJ1-2	NA	12	TRBV11-1	TGTGCCAGCAGCTCGACCGAGCAGGGCTACACCTTC	CASSSTEQGYTF
TRBD1	TRBJ1-1	NA	15	TRBV5-4	TGTGCCAGCAGCTTAGGGGGGACAGGGAACACTGAAGCTTTCTTT	CASSLGGTGNTEAFF
NA	TRBJ2-3	NA	18	TRBV10-1	TGCGCCAGCAGTGAGTCTCATAACTCAGGGGCAAGCACAGATACGCAGTATTTT	CASSESHNSGASTDTQYF
TRBD1	TRBJ2-2	few	15	TRBV9	TGTGCCAGCAGCGTACTGGACAGGGTTTCCGGGGAGCTGTTTTTT	CASSVLDRVSGELFF
NA	TRBJ1-2	NA	12	TRBV2	TGTGCCAGCAGTTTAGGGAACTATGGCTACACCTTC	CASSLGNYGYTF
NA	TRBJ2-1	NA	16	TRBV7-2	TGTGCCAGCAGCGGAATTGGACTCGAGCTTCGGAATGAGCAGTTCTTC	CASSGIGLELRNEQFF
TRBD1	TRBJ2-7	NA	17	TRBV10-3	TGTGCCATCAGTGAGTGGGACAGGGGTGACAAAGCCTACGAGCAGTACTTC	CAISEWDRGDKAYEQYF
NA	TRBJ2-5	few	13	TRBV6-1	TGTGCCAGCAGCCAGGCCTACCAAGAGACCCAGTACTTC	CASSQAYQETQYF